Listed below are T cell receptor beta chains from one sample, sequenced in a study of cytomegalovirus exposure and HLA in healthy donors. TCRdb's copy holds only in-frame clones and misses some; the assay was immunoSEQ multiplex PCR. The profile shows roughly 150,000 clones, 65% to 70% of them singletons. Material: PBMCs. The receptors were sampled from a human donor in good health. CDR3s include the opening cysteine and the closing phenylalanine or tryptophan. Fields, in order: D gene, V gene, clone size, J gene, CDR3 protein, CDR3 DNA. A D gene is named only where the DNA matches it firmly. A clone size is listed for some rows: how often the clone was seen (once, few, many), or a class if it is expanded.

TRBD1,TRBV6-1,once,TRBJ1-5,CASRGQGNQPQHF,TGTGCCAGCAGAGGACAGGGTAATCAGCCCCAGCATTTT
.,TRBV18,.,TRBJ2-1,CASSPQGGGYNEQFF,TGTGCCAGCTCACCACAAGGGGGGGGGTACAATGAGCAGTTCTTC
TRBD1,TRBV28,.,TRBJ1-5,CASSLTGEGNQPQHF,TGTGCCAGCAGTCTGACAGGGGAGGGCAATCAGCCCCAGCATTTT
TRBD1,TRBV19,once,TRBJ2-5,CASSTTGTGMTETQYF,TGTGCCAGTAGCACTACCGGGACAGGGATGACAGAGACCCAGTACTTC
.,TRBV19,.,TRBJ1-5,CASSPSGGAGNQPQHF,TGTGCCAGTAGCCCGAGCGGGGGGGCGGGCAATCAGCCCCAGCATTTT
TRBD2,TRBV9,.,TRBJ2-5,CASSEGLAVWGWQETQYF,TGTGCCAGCAGCGAGGGACTAGCGGTCTGGGGGTGGCAAGAGACCCAGTACTTC
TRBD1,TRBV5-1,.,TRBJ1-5,CASSWTGNQPQHF,TGCGCCAGCAGCTGGACAGGGAATCAGCCCCAGCATTTT
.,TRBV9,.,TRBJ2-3,CASSVDRDTQYF,TGTGCCAGCAGCGTAGATAGAGATACGCAGTATTTT
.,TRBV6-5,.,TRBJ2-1,CASSYRGYLGNNEQFF,TGTGCCAGCAGTTACAGAGGGTACTTGGGTAACAATGAGCAGTTCTTC
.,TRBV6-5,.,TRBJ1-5,CASSKQGDQPQHF,TGTGCCAGCAGCAAACAGGGAGATCAGCCCCAGCATTTT
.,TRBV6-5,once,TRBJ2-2,CASSWQTNTGELFF,TGTGCCAGCAGTTGGCAAACGAACACCGGGGAGCTGTTTTTT
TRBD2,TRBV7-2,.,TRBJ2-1,CASSSPTSGSYNEQFF,TGTGCCAGCAGCTCCCCCACTAGCGGCTCCTACAATGAGCAGTTCTTC
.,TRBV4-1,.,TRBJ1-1,CASSQSGYEAFF,TGCGCCAGCAGCCAATCAGGGTATGAAGCTTTCTTT
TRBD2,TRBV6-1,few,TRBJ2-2,CATHTGGHTGELFF,TGTGCCACCCACACGGGAGGGCACACCGGGGAGCTGTTTTTT
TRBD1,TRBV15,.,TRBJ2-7,CATSRKPRDRVTSYEQYF,TGTGCCACCAGCAGAAAACCTCGGGACAGAGTCACATCCTACGAGCAGTACTTC
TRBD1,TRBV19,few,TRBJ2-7,CASSQTGDSYEQYF,TGTGCCAGTAGTCAGACAGGGGATTCCTACGAGCAGTACTTC
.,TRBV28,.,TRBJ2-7,CASSSLGAGLPYEQYF,TGTGCCAGCAGTTCCCTTGGGGCGGGATTGCCCTACGAGCAGTACTTC
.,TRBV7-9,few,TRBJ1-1,CASSSEAALRAFF,TGTGCCAGCAGCTCAGAGGCAGCCCTGAGGGCTTTCTTT
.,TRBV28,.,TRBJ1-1,CASSGRVGFWMNTEAFF,TGTGCCAGCAGTGGGCGAGTTGGGTTCTGGATGAACACTGAAGCTTTCTTT
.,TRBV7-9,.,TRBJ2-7,CASSARVFGSALDEQYF,TGTGCCAGCAGCGCAAGGGTTTTCGGGAGCGCGTTAGACGAGCAGTACTTC
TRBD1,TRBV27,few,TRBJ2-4,CASSLARGNIQYF,TGTGCCAGCAGTTTAGCCAGGGGGAACATTCAGTACTTC
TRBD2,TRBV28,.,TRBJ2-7,CASSSTRAGVFSYEQYF,TGTGCCAGCAGTTCCACGAGAGCGGGAGTCTTCTCCTACGAGCAGTACTTC